This T cell receptor beta chain was found in a study of a mutant IDH1 vaccine in newly diagnosed glioma. Turning to the study itself: Therapy received beforehand was radiotherapy, temozolomide, or both, with most patients given both.

Time point indicated: baseline, week 1 (first vaccination visit). Noted treatment: pre-vaccination baseline after standard-of-care therapy. Donor tumors were new WHO grade 3 or 4 IDH1-mutant, ATRX-lost astrocytomas. With respect to this clone: The antigen is not known.

Clones were sequenced by immunoSEQ multiplex PCR, and TCRdb holds only the in-frame ones, with some missing. The data show about 67,000 clones, with around four fifths seen just once and 4.6% held by the top ten. Study-wide results and caveats: Among top peripheral T cell clonotypes, changes seemed unrelated to pseudoprogression.

Sequences were derived from peripheral blood mononuclear cells (PBMCs), sampled from a glioma patient treated with radiotherapy, temozolomide or both. This receptor was identified in a woman aged 18-29 years with glioma. Some clones in this sample may be carry-over from other donors' samples.

In DNA form, the CDR3 reads TGCAGCGTTGAAAGACAGGGGGCTGGTGGCTACACCTTC. The encoded protein is CSVERQGAGGYTF. The chain links TRBV29-1 to TRBJ1-2; 10 positions agree with TRBD1. V lost 2 bases, J lost 7 bases, and 4 bases stayed unmatched. CDR1 and CDR2 (germline): SQVTM, ANQGSEA. The CDR3 extends over 13 amino acids.